The entry below describes one T cell receptor beta chain. In its sample, this clonotype was seen many times. It has no known antigen specificity. The input lacks base qualities; no much larger clone sits a single base away. The sample is drawn from a study of T cells in Graves' hyperthyroidism and ophthalmopathy (dated by TCRdb to between 2017 and 2020). With respect to the entire study: Peripheral blood samples were taken at the time of initial diagnosis, prior to any treatment. An independent validation cohort of fewer than 20 hyperthyroidism patients and roughly 16 patients who later progressed to ophthalmopathy tested prospective prediction of ophthalmopathy. Once sampling was done, hyperthyroidism patients were given methimazole at a starting dose of 30 mg daily, whereas ophthalmopathy patients were given high-dose intravenous methylprednisolone. To identify distinguishing TCR V-J signatures, a discovery cohort of about 100 patients was used, comprising approximately 40 with Graves' ophthalmopathy and 57 with stable Graves' hyperthyroidism. The paper reports TCR Vbeta CDR3 sequencing of more than 120 peripheral blood samples: 40 to 45 ophthalmopathy, fewer than 85 hyperthyroidism and approximately 17 progressor patients. The 75 to 100 discovery patients were randomly divided into training and test sets at a 7:3 ratio. In addition, the study compared T-cell repertoires in thyroid tissue and in blood from five to seven Graves' hyperthyroidism patients.

The TCR beta CDR3 regions were amplified from the RNA transcripts. A first-round RT-PCR of the TCR CDR3 used the HTBI primer set with the Qiagen OneStep RT-PCR kit. Libraries were constructed in a second round of multiplex PCR, after which size selection and purification were carried out. Paired-end sequencing of the libraries was performed with 100 bp reads on an Illumina HiSeq2000. The study's processing was this. SOAPnuke was used to process the raw data, removing reads that contained adapters or uncalled bases, had a mean Phred below 15, or lacked an exact match to the constant primer or identifier. High-quality paired reads were merged with COPE v1.2.5, and unique nucleotide sequences were defined as clonotypes. Clonotypes were aligned to IMGT TRBV, TRBD and TRBJ reference segments using MiTCR v1.1. Only V-J combinations with frequency above 0.0001, covering 99% to 99.2% of repertoires, were analysed. The TCS score was defined as F50 (clonal expansion) divided by E x V (chaos), with BLOSUM62-based TCRdist calculated between CDR3 peptides within each V-J. Welch's t-statistics and random forest reduced 450 to 600 V-J features to roughly 13, which were used in a naive Bayes classifier (R e1071). The Morisita-Horn index was used to measure how similar the thyroid and blood repertoires were. Starting from the raw public reads, TCRdb applied fastp trimming at Q25, assembled clones with MiXCR and retained in-frame beta chains. Rows are unified per CDR3 protein, each entry keeping the most common DNA and genes. The V and J calls were determined by TCRdb, not by the authors. The sample table lists over 700,000 distinct CDR3 sequences, over 35% of them with a count of one. Of the sample, 30% to 40% is held by the ten largest clones.

Stable Graves' hyperthyroidism was defined as no progression to ophthalmopathy during 18 months of follow-up. Hyperthyroidism patients were newly diagnosed, with disease duration under 2 months, and aged 18 to 65 years. The study excluded patients with uncontrolled infections, other autoimmune diseases, pregnancy or lactation. Clinical symptoms, serum thyroxine and TRAb, thyroid ultrasound, and orbital computed tomography formed the basis for the diagnoses. PBMCs were isolated from 8 to 10 ml of fresh peripheral blood by Ficoll-Paque density gradient centrifugation. Total RNA was extracted using Trizol reagent, and RNA quality was assessed on an Agilent 2100 Bioanalyzer. The CDR3 runs 13 residues from the cysteine to the phenylalanine. The retained sequence is limited to the CDR3, 39 bases, with the frame set at the first base. Trimming removed 5 bases from V and 12 bases from J; the gene matches leave 11 bases unexplained. Via the germline V gene (reference sequence), CDR1 is DFQATT and CDR2 SNEGSKA.

The study at large found these results: Most expanded thyroid clonotypes (frequency above 0.001) were also detected in blood, suggesting blood repertoires may reflect thyroid immune responses. In validation, progression to ophthalmopathy was predicted by the model with approximately 67% sensitivity and roughly 76% specificity, a median of about 6.4 months before onset. No statistical method was used to set the sample size in advance, and investigators knew the group allocation. Ophthalmopathy was separated from stable hyperthyroidism by a 13 V-J signature model, with around 88% sensitivity and about 81% specificity obtained in cross-validation and 80%/75% obtained in testing.

Sequenced material: blood. The chain joins TRBV20-1 to TRBJ2-7, with TRBD2 matching 12 junction bases. The receptor comes from a woman between 35 and 50 years old with Graves' hyperthyroidism. The nucleotides read TGCAGTGCTCCCGGGTCGACTAGCGGGAGCCCGTACTTC. The resulting protein is CSAPGSTSGSPYF.